This TCR beta chain was retrieved from a study of tumor-infiltrating lymphocytes in primary liver carcinoma (dated by TCRdb to about 2017). For context, the study as a whole: Of the five patients, three men and two women aged 30 to 69 years, four had hepatocellular carcinoma and one had combined HCC and intrahepatic cholangiocarcinoma. The five patients had tumors staged T1-T3 N0M0, with maximum diameters ranging from about 4 to 10 cm. Each sample produced about 3.5 to 8 million productive TCRbeta reads, and read depth showed no significant difference between tissue types. Across five regions of each liver tumor, along with adjacent normal tissue and blood, the study brought together TCRbeta repertoire sequencing, expression microarrays and whole-exome sequencing. A total of some 35 specimens from 5 patients underwent TCRbeta repertoire sequencing, comprising 25 or so tumor regions, 5 adjacent noncancerous liver tissues and 5 peripheral blood samples. To link TCRbeta repertoire diversity with the local molecular phenotype, the roughly 23 tumor region samples were profiled using Agilent mRNA microarrays. Reproducibility between technical replicate repertoires was high, with correlation coefficients above 0.98 and mean shared-clone rates roughly 0.87. Beyond this particular receptor, the publication reports: Only roughly 8-24% of top clones appeared in all five regions of a tumor, which suggests that tumor-infiltrating T cells are spatially heterogeneous. Consistent with antigen-driven expansion, pairs of tumor regions showed higher repertoire overlap (mean roughly 36%) than either tumor-adjacent pairs (around 17%) or tumor-blood pairs (around 14%). Only the TCR beta chain was sequenced, so true repertoire diversity is likely underestimated because unpaired alpha chains were not captured. A significantly larger repertoire fraction was made up by the top 250 clones in tumors than in blood (p = 0.039). Since the samples were bulk and unsorted, there was no way to compare CD4+ and CD8+ T cell repertoires. Only 4 or 5 patients were included in the study, and the authors note that the findings should be validated in a larger study.

A constant-region primer and ProtoScript II reverse transcriptase were used to reverse-transcribe TCRbeta-specific cDNA from approximately 550 ng total RNA. Three nested multiplex PCR rounds, following a slightly modified ARM-PCR procedure, were used to build the TCRbeta libraries. Multiplex TRBV1-TRBV30 forward primers and a Cbeta reverse primer were used in the first two PCR rounds, each of which was run for 10 cycles. Sample barcodes and Illumina adapters were added in a final 25-cycle PCR using Deep VentR polymerase. Before sequencing, amplicons of 200-500 bp were gel-purified using a QIAquick gel extraction kit. The TCRbeta amplicons were sequenced with 250-bp paired-end reads on an Illumina HiSeq 2500. For the original study's pipeline: Quality trimming of reads was performed with Trimmomatic v0.33, and paired reads were merged with FLASH v1.2.11 so that full CDR3 sequences could be recovered. V, D and J germline segments were assigned to the rearranged TCRbeta sequences by MiGEC v1.2.1b. Clonotype statistics and Shannon-Wiener diversity indices were calculated with VDJtools v1.0.0. Except for diversity analysis, only each sample's 250 most abundant clonotypes were used in subsequent analyses to reduce sampling bias. Using fastp trimming at Q25 and MiXCR clonotype assembly, TCRdb reanalyzed the public sequencing data and kept in-frame beta chains. Duplicate CDR3 protein sequences are folded into a single record with the most common DNA and genes. V and J calls and clone size were set by TCRdb, not the authors. This sample lists around 25,000 distinct CDR3 sequences; 75% to 80% were detected once. The ten largest clones add up to under 35% of the sample.

Without any cell sorting, total RNA and DNA were extracted together from around 18-30 mg of bulk tissue using the AllPrep DNA/RNA mini kit. Between November 2015 and March 2016, roughly five patients in China with histopathologically diagnosed primary liver carcinoma had surgical resection. Patients had chronic HBV infection and were treatment-naive at sampling. Each tumor was sampled at five spatially separated regions: the superior, inferior, left-lateral and right-lateral poles and the tumor centre. Histological examination found more than 75% viable tumor cells in every tumor sample. Each fresh piece of tumor and adjacent tissue was cut in two, with one half stored in RNAlater at -80 degrees C and the other half sent for histology. As regards this clonotype: The target of this receptor is not known. In this CDR3 the conserved last residue, phenylalanine or tryptophan, is missing, so a read error is likely.

Based on the germline V gene, the CDR1 and CDR2 sequences are MNHEY and SVGAGI. The CDR3 is 14 residues long, counting both termini. CDR3 DNA only is kept here, 42 bases in frame from base 1. Sequencing was carried out using liver tumor tissue from sampling region 5. Interpreted using the paper, the cell subset or site label stands for: tumor region T5, tumor centre. This chain is built from TRBV6-5 and TRBJ2-3, with 10 middle bases fitting TRBD2. This TCR was recovered from a woman aged 30 to 39 with primary liver carcinoma and hepatitis B virus infection. CDR3 loop: CASKVAGGTDTQYL. Here is the DNA: TGTGCTAGCAAGGTAGCGGGGGGAACAGATACGCAGTATTTG.